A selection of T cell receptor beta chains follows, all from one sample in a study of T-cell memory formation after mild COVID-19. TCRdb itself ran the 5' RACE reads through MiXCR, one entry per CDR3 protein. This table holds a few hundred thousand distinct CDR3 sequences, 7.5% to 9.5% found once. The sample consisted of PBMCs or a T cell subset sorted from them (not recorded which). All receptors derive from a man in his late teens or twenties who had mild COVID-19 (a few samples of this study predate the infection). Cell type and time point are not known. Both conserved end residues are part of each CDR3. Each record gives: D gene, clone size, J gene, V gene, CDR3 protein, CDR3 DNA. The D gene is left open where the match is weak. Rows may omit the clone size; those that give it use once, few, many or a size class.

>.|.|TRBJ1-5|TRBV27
CASSPGAGNQPQHF
TGTGCCAGCAGCCCGGGGGCGGGCAATCAGCCCCAGCATTTT
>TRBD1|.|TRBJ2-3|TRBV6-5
CASSYSGIGQGTDTQYF
TGTGCCAGCAGTTACTCAGGGATAGGACAGGGTACAGATACGCAGTATTTT
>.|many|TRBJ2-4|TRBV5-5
CASSRWTESMLWFGKNIQYF
TGTGCCAGCAGCCGTTGGACGGAAAGCATGCTCTGGTTTGGCAAAAACATTCAGTACTTC
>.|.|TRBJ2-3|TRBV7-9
CASSSDARSTDTQYF
TGTGCCAGCAGCTCCGACGCCAGAAGCACAGATACGCAGTATTTT
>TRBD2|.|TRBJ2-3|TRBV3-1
CASSQVRLAGADTQYF
TGTGCCAGCAGCCAAGTCCGGCTAGCGGGGGCAGATACGCAGTATTTT
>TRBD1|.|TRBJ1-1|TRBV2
CASSWDSPTEAFF
TGTGCCAGCAGCTGGGACAGCCCGACGGAAGCTTTCTTT
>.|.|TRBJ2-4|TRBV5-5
CASSRRQGGNIQYF
TGTGCCAGCAGCCGGAGACAGGGAGGGAACATTCAGTACTTC
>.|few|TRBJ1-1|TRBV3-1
CASRDVGSFAEAFF
TGTGCCAGCAGGGACGTAGGGAGTTTCGCTGAAGCTTTCTTT
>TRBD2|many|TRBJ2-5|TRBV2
CASGGLAGPEETQYF
TGTGCCAGCGGAGGACTAGCGGGACCCGAAGAGACCCAGTACTTC
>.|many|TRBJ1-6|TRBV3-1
CASSQDRDAGEYNSPLHF
TGTGCCAGCAGCCAAGACCGGGACGCCGGGGAATATAATTCACCCCTCCACTTT
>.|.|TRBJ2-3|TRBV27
CASSYFGPQADTQYF
TGTGCCAGCAGTTATTTCGGGCCTCAGGCAGATACGCAGTATTTT
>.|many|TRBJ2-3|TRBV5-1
CASSWGAGGTDTQYF
TGCGCCAGCAGCTGGGGGGCAGGGGGCACAGATACGCAGTATTTT
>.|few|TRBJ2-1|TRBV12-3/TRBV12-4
CASSPSSRGEQFF
TGTGCCAGCAGTCCTTCTTCTCGGGGTGAGCAGTTCTTC
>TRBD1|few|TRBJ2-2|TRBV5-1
CASGRDRATGELFF
TGCGCCAGCGGCCGGGACAGGGCCACCGGGGAGCTGTTTTTT
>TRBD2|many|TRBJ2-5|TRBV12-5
CASGRGLAGQTQYF
TGTGCTAGTGGCCGAGGACTAGCGGGACAGACCCAGTACTTC
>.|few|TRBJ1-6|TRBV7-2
CASSLEVGGGNSPLHF
TGTGCCAGCAGCTTAGAAGTTGGGGGAGGGAATTCACCCCTCCACTTT
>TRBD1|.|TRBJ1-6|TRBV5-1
CASSLPAGTGDRSSYNSPLHF
TGCGCCAGCAGCTTGCCAGCCGGGACAGGGGATCGCAGCTCCTATAATTCACCCCTCCACTTT
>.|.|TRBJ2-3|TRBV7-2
CASSYSPPDTQYF
TGTGCCAGCAGCTACAGCCCCCCGGATACGCAGTATTTT
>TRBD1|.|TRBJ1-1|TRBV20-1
CSATERDRERGRGREAFF
TGCAGTGCCACTGAGAGAGACAGGGAGAGAGGGAGAGGCCGAGAGGCTTTCTTT
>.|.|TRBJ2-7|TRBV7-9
CASSHRDGSYEQYF
TGTGCCAGCAGCCACCGGGACGGTTCCTACGAGCAGTACTTC
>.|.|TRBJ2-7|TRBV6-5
CASRAIDQGSKEYF
TGTGCCAGCAGGGCGATCGATCAGGGTTCCAAGGAGTACTTC
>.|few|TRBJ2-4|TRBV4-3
CASSQDLGVERVGIQYF
TGCGCCAGCAGCCAAGATCTGGGCGTTGAGAGGGTTGGCATTCAGTACTTC
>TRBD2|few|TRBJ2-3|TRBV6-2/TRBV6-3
CATKRDDTDTQYF
TGTGCCACCAAGCGGGACGACACAGATACGCAGTATTTT
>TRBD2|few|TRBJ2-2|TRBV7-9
CASSTTPGLDTGELFF
TGTGCCAGCAGCACCACCCCGGGACTAGACACCGGGGAGCTGTTTTTT
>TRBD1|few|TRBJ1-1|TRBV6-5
CASSYSGQGPAFF
TGTGCCAGCAGTTACTCGGGACAGGGCCCAGCTTTCTTT
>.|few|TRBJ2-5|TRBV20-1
CSAGGGNQETQYF
TGCAGTGCTGGAGGCGGAAACCAAGAGACCCAGTACTTC
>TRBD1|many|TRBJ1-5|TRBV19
CASAPGGVRNQPQHF
TGTGCCAGTGCCCCAGGGGGCGTTCGCAATCAGCCCCAGCATTTT
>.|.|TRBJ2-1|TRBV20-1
CSARSESSYNEQFF
TGCAGTGCTAGATCGGAAAGCTCCTACAATGAGCAGTTCTTC
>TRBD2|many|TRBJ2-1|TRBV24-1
CATSQTSGGGNEQFF
TGTGCCACCAGTCAGACTAGCGGGGGGGGAAATGAGCAGTTCTTC
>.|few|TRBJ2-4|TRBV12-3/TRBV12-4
CASTGKGWQNIQYF
TGTGCCAGCACGGGGAAGGGGTGGCAAAACATTCAGTACTTC
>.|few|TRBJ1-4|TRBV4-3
CASSQDRGRPPSGEKLFF
TGCGCCAGCAGCCAAGATAGGGGCCGCCCCCCCTCTGGTGAAAAACTGTTTTTT
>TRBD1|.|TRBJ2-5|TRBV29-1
CSVDGGTGGPQETQYF
TGCAGCGTCGATGGGGGGACAGGGGGCCCCCAAGAGACCCAGTACTTC
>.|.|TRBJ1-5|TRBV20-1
CSASPDGNQPQHF
TGCAGTGCTTCCCCGGACGGGAATCAGCCCCAGCATTTT
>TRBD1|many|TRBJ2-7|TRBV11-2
CASSRDRGGPYEQYF
TGTGCCAGCAGCCGGGACAGGGGGGGTCCCTACGAGCAGTACTTC
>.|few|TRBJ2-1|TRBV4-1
CASSQGMADEQFF
TGCGCCAGCAGCCAAGGAATGGCGGATGAGCAGTTCTTC
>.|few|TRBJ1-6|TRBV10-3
CATGAGRGSPLHF
TGTGCCACAGGGGCGGGAAGAGGTTCACCCCTCCACTTT
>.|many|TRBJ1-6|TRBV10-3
CATGGQGNSPLHF
TGTGCCACCGGAGGGCAGGGGAATTCACCCCTCCACTTT